Ten or more counts support the clone carrying this T cell receptor beta chain. Its antigen is not identified. This entry is derived from a study of T cells after yellow fever vaccination. V lost 4 bases to trimming and J lost 2 bases; unmatched junction nucleotides: 3. Germline CDR1 and CDR2: SGHRS and YFSETQ. The CDR3 sequence is 15 residues long. MiXCR, run by TCRdb on the 5' RACE reads, gives a single entry per CDR3 protein. The table lists fewer than 150,000 distinct CDR3 sequences, 7.7% of them singletons, with about 0.73% in the top ten. Study-wide results and caveats: Most primary-vaccination clones recurred post-booster (more than 95% CD4, over 70% CD8).

The sequences come from CD4+ T cells sorted from PBMCs, collected 5 days after the yellow fever booster vaccination. The receptor comes from a man aged 25-45 years who received the YFV17D yellow fever vaccine. The chain carries TRBV5-1 and TRBJ1-1, with 12 bases matching TRBD1. CDR3 in DNA: TGCGCCAGCAGCCCGGGACAGGGGGCAAACACTGAAGCTTTCTTT. This encodes CASSPGQGANTEAFF.